One and the same sample provided the 17 T cell receptor beta chains below, sequenced in a study of blood T cells in healthy people across ages (dated by TCRdb to the mid-2010s). The library was built by means of 5' RACE. Data came from an Illumina HiSeq 2500. A second PCR of about 7 to 12 cycles was run with a J-beta primer mix and a sample-barcoded 5' primer. Using fastp at Q25 and MiXCR, TCRdb reprocessed the public reads and kept productive beta chains. Rows with one shared CDR3 protein collapse into an entry with the most common genes and DNA. The sample includes 890,000 or so distinct CDR3 sequences, with 62% observed a single time. Of the sample, roughly a quarter is held by the ten largest clones. The sample consisted of blood. The receptors derive from a man aged 30 to 45 in good health.

The chain combines TRBV11-1 with TRBJ2-3; TRBD2 matches 9 bases. This CDR3 has 17 residues. The germline V gene encodes CDR1 SGHAT and CDR2 FQDESV (reference sequence). Unmatched junction bases numbered 7, after V lost 2 bases and J lost 1 base. CDR3 region: CASSLLGLARGTDTQYF. CDR3 nucleotide sequence: TGTGCCAGCAGCTTACTCGGACTAGCGAGGGGCACAGATACGCAGTATTTT.

This clonotype has just a few counts. The gene calls are TRBV27 and TRBJ1-5; D remains ambiguous. The V end lost 3 bases, the J end lost 7 bases, and 10 bases lay between the germline ends. CDR1 is MNHEY, CDR2 SMNVEV, per germline (reference sequence). The length of the CDR3 is 13 residues. The CDR3 bases are TGTGCCAGCAGTTTGTTGGGAAACCAGCCCCAGCATTTT. This sequence encodes CASSLLGNQPQHF.

This clonotype occurred a few times. The genes are TRBV12-3 or TRBV12-4 and TRBJ2-7, with 10 nucleotides matching TRBD1. The V gene end was trimmed by 2 bases and the J gene end by 5 bases; junction bases not matched to a gene: 3. This CDR3 spans 14 amino acids. The CDR3 region has the DNA TGTGCCAGCAGTTTAAGGGACAGGGGACACGAGCAGTACTTC. It translates to CASSLRDRGHEQYF.

The J gene is TRBJ2-1, the V gene TRBV6-5; D remains unclear. The CDR3 covers 11 residues. The V gene lost 8 bases and the J gene lost 6 bases, with 8 bases spanning the gap. Germline CDR1 reads MNHEY; CDR2 reads SVGAGI. CDR3 loop: CASGFFNEQFF. CDR3 DNA sequence: TGTGCCAGCGGCTTCTTCAATGAGCAGTTCTTC.

V and J are TRBV7-2 and TRBJ1-1; D is undetermined. V lost 0 bases to trimming and J lost 0 bases, with 5 bases between them. The CDR3 is made up of 14 amino acids. From germline, CDR1 is SGHTA and CDR2 FQGNSA. This CDR3 is CASSLAPLNTEAFF. The CDR3, as DNA: TGTGCCAGCAGCTTAGCCCCCCTGAACACTGAAGCTTTCTTT.

The V gene is TRBV25-1, the J gene TRBJ2-7, with a possible D match to TRBD1 (6 bases). Deletions cut 4 bases from V and 2 bases from J, with 15 bases between. The CDR3 is 15 amino acids. CDR1 MGHDK and CDR2 SYGVNS come from the germline V gene. CDR3 sequence: CASSGSQGSTYEQYF. The CDR3 DNA is TGTGCCAGCAGTGGCTCTCAGGGGTCCACCTACGAGCAGTACTTC.

This clonotype is a singleton in its sample. The germline gene is not matched at one end of the junction; a read error may be the cause. The chain links TRBV10-2 to TRBJ2-5, with 10 bases identical to TRBD1. The DNA end favors TRBJ2-7, so the J call may be wrong. The CDR3 is 14 residues long. Per the germline V gene, CDR1 is WSHSY and CDR2 is SAAADI. CDR3 coding DNA: TGCGACAGCCGGGACAGGGGCCACGGGTACGAGCAGTACTTC. Residues: CDSRDRGHGYEQYF.

CDR3 residues: CSADWTGKANYGYTF. As DNA, the CDR3 is TGCAGTGCCGATTGGACAGGGAAGGCTAACTATGGCTACACCTTC. V and J are TRBV20-1 and TRBJ1-2, with TRBD1 matching over 8 bases. With V trimmed by 6 bases and J by 0 bases, 9 bases remained unmatched. The CDR3 contains 15 residues. Per the germline V gene, CDR1 is DFQATT and CDR2 is SNEGSKA (reference sequence).

In its sample, this clonotype was seen a few times. The chain combines TRBV7-2 with TRBJ2-7, with a possible D match to TRBD2 (6 bases). V shed 1 base and J shed 5 bases, with 12 bases lying between them. Germline V lookup: CDR1 SGHTA, CDR2 FQGNSA. CDR3 size: 14 residues. CDR3 protein: CASSLEAGRDEQYF. For the CDR3, the DNA is TGTGCCAGCAGCTTAGAGGCGGGACGGGACGAGCAGTACTTC.

Concerning this clonotype itself: This may stem from a read error, because a much larger clone lies one nucleotide away. The chain uses TRBV12-3 or TRBV12-4 and TRBJ2-3; weak D call: TRBD2 (8 bases). V was pared by 6 bases and J by 4 bases, with 23 bases between. This CDR3 contains 17 residues. The CDR3 DNA is TGTGCCAGCAGGCCTAGACTAGCGAGGGGGCGGGCAGATACGCAGTATTTT. Translated, it gives CASRPRLARGRADTQYF.

This clonotype turned up a few times. The chain recombines TRBV5-1 with TRBJ2-5, with 8 positions matching TRBD2. Germline CDR1 and CDR2: SGHRS and YFSETQ. Germline trimming cut 4 bases from V and 0 bases from J; bases unmatched to any gene: 5. The length of the CDR3 is 15 residues. CDR3 coding DNA: TGCGCCAGCAGCCCGGGACTAGAGTACCAAGAGACCCAGTACTTC. Residues: CASSPGLEYQETQYF. The entire variable domain, with the rest obtained from reference TRBV5-1 and TRBJ2-5, is as follows: KAGVTQTPRYLIKTRGQQVTLSCSPISGHRSVSWYQQTPGQGLQFLFEYFSETQRNKGNFPGRFSGRQFSNSRSEMNVSTLELGDSALYLCASSPGLEYQETQYFGPGTRLLVL.

V is TRBV4-3 and J is TRBJ2-5, with D tentatively TRBD2 (5 bases). Trimming took 0 bases from V and 0 from J, leaving 8 bases between them. Germline V gene data show CDR1 as LGHNA and CDR2 as YSLEER. CDR3 size: 15 residues. CDR3 sequence reads: CASSQDVANQETQYF. The CDR3, as DNA: TGCGCCAGCAGCCAAGATGTAGCGAACCAAGAGACCCAGTACTTC.

There are a few counts of this clonotype. The chain is built from TRBV7-2 and TRBJ2-5, with D tentatively TRBD1 (6 bases). Trimming pared 5 bases from V and 11 bases from J, leaving 18 bases between. The CDR3 is 13 residues long. Germline V lookup: CDR1 SGHTA, CDR2 FQGNSA. The CDR3 DNA follows: TGTGCCAGCAGCGATACAGGGTCAGGAGAGCAGTACTTC. It specifies CASSDTGSGEQYF.

V usage is TRBV5-1 and J usage is TRBJ2-3; D not certain. This CDR3 comprises 14 residues. Trimming stripped 0 bases from V and 6 bases from J, with 11 bases between. The V gene's germline CDR1 is SGHRS and CDR2 YFSETQ. This chain's CDR3 is CASSLEGSPDTQYF. DNA for the CDR3: TGCGCCAGCAGCTTGGAAGGGTCCCCTGATACGCAGTATTTT. Full variable domain (remainder filled in from reference TRBV5-1 and TRBJ2-3): KAGVTQTPRYLIKTRGQQVTLSCSPISGHRSVSWYQQTPGQGLQFLFEYFSETQRNKGNFPGRFSGRQFSNSRSEMNVSTLELGDSALYLCASSLEGSPDTQYFGPGTRLTVL.

Only a few counts were recorded for this clonotype. V usage is TRBV3-1 and J usage is TRBJ2-3; 9 bases are shared with TRBD2. Trimming cost V 8 bases and J 3 bases; bases outside gene matches: 6. The CDR3 is 14 amino acids. Germline CDR1 is LGHDT and CDR2 is YNNKEL (reference sequence). Written as DNA, the CDR3 is TGTGCCAGCTACGGCGGGGGGGCGACAGATACGCAGTATTTT. As protein: CASYGGGATDTQYF.

The chain combines TRBV7-2 with TRBJ2-1, with D possibly being TRBD1 (5 bases). The CDR3 is made up of 16 amino acids. The ends were cut back, 4 bases at V and 2 bases at J, with 15 bases in the middle. Germline-derived CDR1 and CDR2 are SGHTA and FQGNSA. DNA for the CDR3: TGTGCCAGCAGCTGGGTGTCCGCAGGGACCTACAATGAGCAGTTCTTC. Its protein product is CASSWVSAGTYNEQFF.

This clonotype appeared a single time. The chain couples TRBV27 to TRBJ2-2; the D gene is possibly TRBD1 (5 bases). Germline V gene data show CDR1 as MNHEY and CDR2 as SMNVEV (reference sequence). The CDR3 is 12 amino acids. V lost 5 bases, J lost 7 bases, and 8 bases lay in between. The CDR3 loop reads CASSHTGGELFF. CDR3 sequence (DNA): TGTGCCAGCAGTCATACAGGCGGGGAGCTGTTTTTT.